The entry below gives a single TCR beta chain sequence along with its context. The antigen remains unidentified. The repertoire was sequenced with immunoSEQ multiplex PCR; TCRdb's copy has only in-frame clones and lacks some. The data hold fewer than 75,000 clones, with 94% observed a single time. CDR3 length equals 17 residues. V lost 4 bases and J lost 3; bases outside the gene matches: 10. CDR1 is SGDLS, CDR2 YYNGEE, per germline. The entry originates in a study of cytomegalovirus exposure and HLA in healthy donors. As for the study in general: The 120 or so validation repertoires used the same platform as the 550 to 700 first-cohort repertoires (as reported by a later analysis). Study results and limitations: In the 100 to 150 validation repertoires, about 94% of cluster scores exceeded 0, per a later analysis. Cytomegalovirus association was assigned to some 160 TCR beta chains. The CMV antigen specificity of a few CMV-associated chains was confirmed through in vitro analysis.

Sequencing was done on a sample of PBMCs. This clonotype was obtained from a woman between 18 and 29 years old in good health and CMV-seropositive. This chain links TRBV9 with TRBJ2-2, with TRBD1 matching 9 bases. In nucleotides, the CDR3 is TGTGCCAGCAGCTTCCCCGACAGACAGGGGGACACCGGGGAGCTGTTTTTT. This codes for CASSFPDRQGDTGELFF.